The 20 T cell receptor beta chains below come from one sample, sequenced in a study of blood T cell repertoires in COVID-19. Profiling relied on immunoSEQ multiplex PCR, and the TCRdb table lists in-frame clones only, not all of them. The data show around 400,000 clones, 88% seen once. Sequencing was performed on PBMCs or T cells enriched from blood (not recorded which). All receptors derive from a woman aged 18-30 years who had been exposed to COVID-19.

The rearrangement joins TRBV4-1 to TRBJ2-5, with a weak D call TRBD2 (6 bases). Trimming took off 1 base at V and 0 bases at J, with 12 bases between the two ends. This CDR3 comprises 16 residues. Germline CDR1 is MGHRA and CDR2 is YSYEKL. The DNA for the CDR3 is TGCGCCAGCAGCCAAGTAAGGGGAGGAAACCAAGAGACCCAGTACTTC. Protein sequence: CASSQVRGGNQETQYF.

J is TRBJ2-5 and V is TRBV11-1; 8 bases match TRBD1. The CDR3 sequence is 14 residues long. Per the germline V gene, CDR1 is SGHAT and CDR2 is FQDESV (reference sequence). Germline trimming cut 5 bases from V and 2 bases from J; bases unmatched to any gene: 4. CDR3 DNA: TGTGCCAGCAGCCACACAGGGGGACAAGAGACCCAGTACTTC. Encoded protein: CASSHTGGQETQYF.

The chain employs TRBV28 and TRBJ2-7; no definite D call. V lost 5 bases to trimming and J lost 3 bases, with 14 bases between them. The CDR3 loop spans 14 amino acids. Looked up from germline, CDR1 is MDHEN and CDR2 is SYDVKM. CDR3 residues: CASSTPAERYEQYF. As DNA, the CDR3 is TGTGCCAGCAGTACCCCCGCGGAGCGCTACGAGCAGTACTTC.

This clone was counted only a few times. The genes are TRBV11-2 and TRBJ1-1, with 8 bases aligning to TRBD1. Germline CDR1 SGHAT, CDR2 FQNNGV. This CDR3 spans 14 amino acids. Germline trimming cut 4 bases from V and 7 bases from J; bases unmatched to any gene: 8. As DNA, the CDR3 is TGTGCCAGCAGCTCCCGGACAGGGACTCTTGAAGCTTTCTTT. Residues: CASSSRTGTLEAFF.

The rearrangement uses TRBV18 and TRBJ1-1; TRBD1 might be the D (6 bases). The CDR3 has 13 residues. Germline CDR1 and CDR2: KGHSH and LQKENI. V lost 5 bases and J lost 6, with 13 bases in between. The CDR3 nucleotides read TGTGCCAGCTCATATGACAGGCAATCTGAAGCTTTCTTT. This sequence encodes CASSYDRQSEAFF.

V gene TRBV6-1 combines with J gene TRBJ1-2; 8 nucleotides match TRBD1. J was trimmed by 2 bases and V by 1 base; bases with no gene match: 6. This CDR3 spans 16 amino acids. Germline CDR1 reads MNHNS; CDR2 reads SASEGT. CDR3 in amino acids: CASSEGLGQGNYGYTF. The CDR3 bases are TGTGCCAGCAGTGAAGGTCTTGGACAGGGAAACTATGGCTACACCTTC.

The chain recombines TRBV27 with TRBJ2-7; D perhaps matches TRBD2 (6 bases). This CDR3 region has 13 residues. With 2 bases removed from V and 9 bases from J, the gap between germline ends came to 14 bases. Germline loops: CDR1 MNHEY, CDR2 SMNVEV (reference sequence). The DNA of the CDR3 is TGTGCCAGCAGTTTAGAGGAGGGTCTCAGGCAGTACTTC. Translation gives CASSLEEGLRQYF.

This rearrangement joins TRBV15 to TRBJ1-1; TRBD1 aligns across 9 bases. Germline CDR1 LNHNV, CDR2 YYDKDF (reference sequence). This CDR3 spans 14 amino acids. V trimming: 2 bases; J trimming: 10 bases; junction bases outside the gene matches: 8. DNA for the CDR3: TGTGCCACCAGCAGACAAACGATGGACAGGGGAGCTTTCTTT. Protein product: CATSRQTMDRGAFF.

This chain connects TRBV2 to TRBJ1-2; D remains unclear. Germline V gene lookup returns CDR1 SNHLY and CDR2 FYNNEI. CDR3 length: 14 amino acids. With 2 bases removed from V and 4 bases from J, the gap between germline ends came to 11 bases. CDR3 loop: CASSETRAGYGYTF. The CDR3 DNA reads as TGTGCCAGCAGTGAAACAAGGGCGGGCTATGGCTACACCTTC. Supplemented by reference TRBV2 and TRBJ1-2, the full variable domain reads EPEVTQTPSHQVTQMGQEVILRCVPISNHLYFYWYRQILGQKVEFLVSFYNNEISEKSEIFDDQFSVERPDGSNFTLKIRSTKLEDSAMYFCASSETRAGYGYTFGSGTRLTVV.

The chain has TRBV7-9 and TRBJ2-1; D may be TRBD2 (6 bases). The CDR3 covers 14 residues. V lost 3 bases to trimming and J lost 9 bases, with 15 bases between them. Germline loops: CDR1 SEHNR, CDR2 FQNEAQ (reference sequence). The CDR3 nucleotides are TGTGCCAGCAGCTTGTCGACTAGAGGTCTTGAGCAGTTCTTC. Encoded protein: CASSLSTRGLEQFF.

This clone was observed a handful of times. The chain has TRBV10-3 and TRBJ1-2, with 10 bases that match TRBD1. The V and J ends lost 0 bases and 8 bases, in that order; junction bases with no gene match: 12. This CDR3 is built from 17 residues. Germline-derived CDR1 and CDR2 are ENHRY and SYGVKD. The CDR3 DNA reads TGTGCCATCAGTGAGTCCGGAGGCGGGACAGGGGTCGGGGGCTACACCTTC. Protein sequence: CAISESGGGTGVGGYTF.

The gene calls are TRBV6-5 and TRBJ2-7; no reliable D call. This CDR3 comprises 12 residues. Germline-derived CDR1 and CDR2 are MNHEY and SVGAGI. Trimming shortened V by 7 bases and J by 1 base, and 8 bases separated the two germline ends. CDR3 DNA sequence: TGTGCCAGCACCGCCGGGTCCTACGAGCAGTACTTC. Protein sequence: CASTAGSYEQYF.

The rearrangement links TRBV7-9 to TRBJ2-1, with D maybe TRBD1 (5 bases). Germline lookup yields CDR1 SEHNR and CDR2 FQNEAQ (reference sequence). The V and J ends lost 3 bases and 10 bases respectively, with 13 bases between them. CDR3 size: 13 residues. The CDR3 loop reads CASSFNRLGEQFF. Written as DNA, the CDR3 is TGTGCCAGCAGCTTTAACAGGCTTGGGGAGCAGTTCTTC.

The chain is built from TRBV14 and TRBJ2-2; TRBD2 aligns across 9 bases. This CDR3 region has 16 residues. Germline-derived CDR1 and CDR2 are SGHDN and FVKESK. Trimming cost V 4 bases and J 5 bases; bases outside gene matches: 8. CDR3 protein: CASSPLGGGATGELFF. For the CDR3, the DNA is TGTGCCAGCAGCCCACTAGGCGGGGGGGCGACCGGGGAGCTGTTTTTT.

The CDR3 nucleotides are TGCGCCAGAGCGGGGGACAGCTCCTACAATGAGCAGTTCTTC. It yields the protein CARAGDSSYNEQFF. The chain uses TRBV10-1 and TRBJ2-1; the D gene is possibly TRBD2 (8 bases). Germline V gene sequence: CDR1 WNHNN, CDR2 SYGVQD (reference sequence). The CDR3 loop spans 14 amino acids. Trimming pared 9 bases from V and 0 bases from J, leaving 12 bases between.

The chain couples TRBV29-1 to TRBJ2-5; the match to TRBD2 covers 7 bases. V was clipped by 3 bases and J by 5 bases; unmatched bases: 6. CDR3 length: 13 amino acids. Germline CDR1 and CDR2: SQVTM and ANQGSEA. The CDR3 nucleotides read TGCAGCGTTGATGGGACTAACGGGGAGACCCAGTACTTC. Its translation: CSVDGTNGETQYF. Combining the CDR3 with reference TRBV29-1 and TRBJ2-5 gives the whole variable domain SAVISQKPSRDICQRGTSLTIQCQVDSQVTMMFWYRQQPGQSLTLIATANQGSEATYESGFVIDKFPISRPNLTFSTLTVSNMSPEDSSIYLCSVDGTNGETQYFGPGTRLLVL.

This chain links TRBV11-2 with TRBJ2-1, with a weak D call TRBD2 (6 bases). CDR1 SGHAT and CDR2 FQNNGV come from the germline V gene. The V and J ends lost 4 bases and 8 bases respectively, with 12 bases between them. This CDR3 spans 13 amino acids. The CDR3 DNA reads TGTGCCAGCAGCTCTGGAGGGGTTCATGAGCAGTTCTTC. It specifies CASSSGGVHEQFF.

The chain uses TRBV5-4 and TRBJ2-7; perhaps TRBD1 as D (6 bases). Germline assignment: CDR1 SGHNT and CDR2 YYREEE (reference sequence). The CDR3 has 12 residues. This chain's CDR3 is CAIGRGPYEQYF. The DNA for the CDR3 is TGTGCTATTGGCAGGGGCCCCTACGAGCAGTACTTC.

This clone has a handful of counts. The chain joins TRBV7-2 to TRBJ2-3, with 9 bases matching TRBD2. The CDR3 extends over 15 amino acids. Germline V gene lookup returns CDR1 SGHTA and CDR2 FQGNSA. V shed 3 bases and J 6 bases; nucleotides not matched to a gene: 7. The CDR3 loop is CASSFGGRVSDTQYF. CDR3 coding DNA: TGTGCCAGCAGCTTCGGCGGGAGGGTATCCGATACGCAGTATTTT.

The V gene is TRBV28, the J gene TRBJ1-1, with D possibly matching TRBD1 (6 bases). Germline values: CDR1 MDHEN, CDR2 SYDVKM. This CDR3 spans 17 amino acids. Trimming removed 2 bases at V and 2 bases at J, with 18 bases between. This chain's CDR3 is CASSLVGRGGRNTEAFF. In nucleotides, the CDR3 is TGTGCCAGCAGTTTAGTCGGCAGGGGTGGGAGAAACACTGAAGCTTTCTTT.